This T cell receptor beta chain was documented in a study of naive and memory T cell subsets. Amplification of ligated cDNA took four PCR rounds with SP2 and nested alpha and beta constant primers. Alpha and beta constant region primers primed reverse transcription for blood and skin samples. TCRdb used MiXCR to reprocess the 5' RACE reads, holding one entry per CDR3 protein. The sample includes 48,000 or so distinct CDR3 sequences, about 4.5% of them seen just once. CDR1 is SGHTA and CDR2 is FQGNSA in the germline V gene. The trim removed 0 bases at V and 4 bases at J, leaving 8 bases unmatched. The CDR3 is made up of 16 amino acids. In its sample, this clonotype was seen many times. The antigen remains unidentified. General study results and limits: TCR transcript changes with activation or differentiation may affect this RNA method.

A UMI-containing oligonucleotide was joined by 3' ligation to the TCR cDNA template. RNA was extracted from 2.5 ml of whole blood of healthy adults. Input was about 1 to 1,100 ng of DNase-treated total RNA without cell sorting. The sequence was collected from a female donor in good health. This chain links TRBV7-2 with TRBJ2-5; 7 bases fit TRBD2. Here the CDR3 DNA reads TGTGCCAGCAGCTTAGCTTCCCCCCGACTAGCAGAGACCCAGTACTTC. It is translated as CASSLASPRLAETQYF.